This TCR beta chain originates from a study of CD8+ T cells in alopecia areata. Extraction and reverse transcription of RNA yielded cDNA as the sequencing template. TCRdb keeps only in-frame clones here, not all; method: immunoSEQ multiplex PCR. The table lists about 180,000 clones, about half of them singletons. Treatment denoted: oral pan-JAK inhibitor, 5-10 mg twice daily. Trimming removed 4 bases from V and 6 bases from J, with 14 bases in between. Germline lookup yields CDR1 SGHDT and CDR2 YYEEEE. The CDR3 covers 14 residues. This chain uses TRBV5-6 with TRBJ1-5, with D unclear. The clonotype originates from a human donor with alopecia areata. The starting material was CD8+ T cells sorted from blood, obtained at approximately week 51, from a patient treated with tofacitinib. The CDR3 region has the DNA TGTGCCAGCAGCCCTTGGGAGGGCGGTCAGCCCCAGCATTTT. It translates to CASSPWEGGQPQHF.